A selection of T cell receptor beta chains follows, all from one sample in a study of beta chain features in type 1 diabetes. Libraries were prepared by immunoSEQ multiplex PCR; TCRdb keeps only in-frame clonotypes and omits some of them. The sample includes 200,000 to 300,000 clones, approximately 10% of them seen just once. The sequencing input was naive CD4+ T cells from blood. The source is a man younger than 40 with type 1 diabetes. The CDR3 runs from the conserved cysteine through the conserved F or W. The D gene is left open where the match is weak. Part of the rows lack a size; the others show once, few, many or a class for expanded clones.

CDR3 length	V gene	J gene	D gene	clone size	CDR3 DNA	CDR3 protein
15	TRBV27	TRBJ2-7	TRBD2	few	TGTGCCAGCAGTTTCATAGCGGGGGGGACTCAAGAGCAGTACTTC	CASSFIAGGTQEQYF
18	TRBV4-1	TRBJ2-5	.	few	TGCGCCAGCAGCCGTTCCTTTGTATGGGAGATTAGCCAAGAGACCCAGTACTTC	CASSRSFVWEISQETQYF
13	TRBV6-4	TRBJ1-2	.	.	TGTGCCAGCAGTGATGGCTCTAACTATGGCTACACCTTC	CASSDGSNYGYTF
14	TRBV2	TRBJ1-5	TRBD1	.	TGTGCCAGCAGCGACGGGACAGGGCTGGAGCCCCAGCATTTT	CASSDGTGLEPQHF
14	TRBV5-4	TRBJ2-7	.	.	TGTGCCAGCAGCTTGGGCTCACCAGTCTACGAGCAGTACTTC	CASSLGSPVYEQYF
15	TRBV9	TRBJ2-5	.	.	TGTGCCAGCAGCGGGGGTTTTTGGACACAAGAGACCCAGTACTTC	CASSGGFWTQETQYF
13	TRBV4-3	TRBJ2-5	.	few	TGCGCCAGCAGCCAAGAACGGGAAGAGACCCAGTACTTC	CASSQEREETQYF
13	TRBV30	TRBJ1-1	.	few	TGTGCCTGGAGTCTTAGAATGAACACTGAAGCTTTCTTT	CAWSLRMNTEAFF
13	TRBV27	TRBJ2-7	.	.	TGTGCCAGCAGTTTAGAGGCGGGAAACGAGCAGTACTTC	CASSLEAGNEQYF
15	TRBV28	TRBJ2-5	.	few	TGTGCCAGCAGTTCCGGGTTGGAACCCCAAGAGACCCAGTACTTC	CASSSGLEPQETQYF
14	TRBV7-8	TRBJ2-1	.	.	TGTGCCAGCAGCTTAGCGGTGCAGGGAAATGAGCAGTTCTTC	CASSLAVQGNEQFF
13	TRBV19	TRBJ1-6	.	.	TGTGCCAGTAGTAGGCAATATAATTCACCCCTCCACTTT	CASSRQYNSPLHF
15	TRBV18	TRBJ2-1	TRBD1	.	TGTGCCAGCTCACCGGACAGGGAGGTAAGCGATGAGCAGTTCTTC	CASSPDREVSDEQFF
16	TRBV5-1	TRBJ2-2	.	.	TGCGCCAGCAGCCAGGCGTCGGACACCTTCCCCGGGGAGCTGTTTTTT	CASSQASDTFPGELFF
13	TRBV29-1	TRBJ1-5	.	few	TGCAGCGTTAGTGAGTCTAGCAATCAGCCCCAGCATTTT	CSVSESSNQPQHF
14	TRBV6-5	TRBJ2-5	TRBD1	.	TGTGCCAGCAGTTACTCAGACAGGGGAGAGACCCAGTACTTC	CASSYSDRGETQYF
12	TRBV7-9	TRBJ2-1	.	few	TGTGCCAGCAGCTTACGCGACAATGAGCAGTTCTTC	CASSLRDNEQFF
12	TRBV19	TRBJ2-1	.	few	TGTGCCAGTACCGGGTCCCACAATGAGCAGTTCTTC	CASTGSHNEQFF
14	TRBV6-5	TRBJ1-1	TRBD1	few	TGTGCCAGCAGTTCCGGACAGGGGAACACTGAAGCTTTCTTT	CASSSGQGNTEAFF
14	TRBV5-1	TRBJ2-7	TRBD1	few	TGCGCCAGCAGCTCTGACAGGGGCCGATACGAGCAGTACTTC	CASSSDRGRYEQYF
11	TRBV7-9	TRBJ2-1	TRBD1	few	TGTGCCAGCAGTCTTACAGGGGAGAAGTTCTTC	CASSLTGEKFF
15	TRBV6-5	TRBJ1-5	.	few	TGTGCCAGCAGTACCGGGACATTCGGGAATCAGCCCCAGCATTTT	CASSTGTFGNQPQHF
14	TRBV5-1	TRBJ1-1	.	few	TGCGCCAGCAGCCAACAAACAGGGAACACTGAAGCTTTCTTT	CASSQQTGNTEAFF
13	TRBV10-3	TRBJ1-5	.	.	TGTGCCATCAGTGAGACATCTAATCAGCCCCAGCATTTT	CAISETSNQPQHF
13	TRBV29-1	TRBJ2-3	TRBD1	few	TGCAGCGGGACAGGTCTCAACACAGATACGCAGTATTTT	CSGTGLNTDTQYF
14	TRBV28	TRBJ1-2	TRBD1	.	TGTGCCAGCAGTTTAAGGTCACAGGGGGATGGCTACACCTTC	CASSLRSQGDGYTF
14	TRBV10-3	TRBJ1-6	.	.	TGTGCCACACTACTTGACAGTAATAATTCACCCCTCCACTTT	CATLLDSNNSPLHF
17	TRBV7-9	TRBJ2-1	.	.	TGTGCCAGCAGCTTAGGCAAGCCTCAGGGATGGGGCAATGAGCAGTTCTTC	CASSLGKPQGWGNEQFF
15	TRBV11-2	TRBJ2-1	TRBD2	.	TGTGCCAGCGGACAGTCTACTAGCGGGGGGAATGAGCAGTTCTTC	CASGQSTSGGNEQFF
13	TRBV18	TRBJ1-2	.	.	TGTGCCAGCTCACCATCGGGAGACTATGGCTACACCTTC	CASSPSGDYGYTF
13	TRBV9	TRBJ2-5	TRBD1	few	TGTGCCAGCAGCGAGACAGGGGGGGAGACCCAGTACTTC	CASSETGGETQYF
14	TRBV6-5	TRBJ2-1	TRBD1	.	TGTGCCAGCGCCTGGGGACAGGGGATCAATGAGCAGTTCTTC	CASAWGQGINEQFF
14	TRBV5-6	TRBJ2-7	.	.	TGTGCCAGCAGCTTTGGACAGTACACCTACGAGCAGTACTTC	CASSFGQYTYEQYF
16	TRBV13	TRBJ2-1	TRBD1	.	TGTGCCAGCAGCCAGAAAGGGACAGGGCATCAGTATGAGCAGTTCTTC	CASSQKGTGHQYEQFF
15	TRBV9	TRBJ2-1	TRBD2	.	TGTGCCAGCAGCGGAAGCGGGGGGCAAAGCAATGAGCAGTTCTTC	CASSGSGGQSNEQFF
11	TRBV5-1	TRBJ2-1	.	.	TGCGCCAGCAGTCGTATCAATGAGCAGTTCTTC	CASSRINEQFF
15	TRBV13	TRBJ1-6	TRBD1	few	TGTGCCAGCAGCTCGAGACAGGGCGGCAGGTCACCCCTCCACTTT	CASSSRQGGRSPLHF
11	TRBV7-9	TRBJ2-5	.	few	TGTGCCAGCAGCCGGCAAGAGACCCAGTACTTC	CASSRQETQYF
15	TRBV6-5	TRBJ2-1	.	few	TGTGCCAGCAGTTCCTACAGGAGCTCCTACAATGAGCAGTTCTTC	CASSSYRSSYNEQFF
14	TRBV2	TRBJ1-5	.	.	TGTGCCAGCAGTGAATTCCCCGTTGTTCAGCCCCAGCATTTT	CASSEFPVVQPQHF